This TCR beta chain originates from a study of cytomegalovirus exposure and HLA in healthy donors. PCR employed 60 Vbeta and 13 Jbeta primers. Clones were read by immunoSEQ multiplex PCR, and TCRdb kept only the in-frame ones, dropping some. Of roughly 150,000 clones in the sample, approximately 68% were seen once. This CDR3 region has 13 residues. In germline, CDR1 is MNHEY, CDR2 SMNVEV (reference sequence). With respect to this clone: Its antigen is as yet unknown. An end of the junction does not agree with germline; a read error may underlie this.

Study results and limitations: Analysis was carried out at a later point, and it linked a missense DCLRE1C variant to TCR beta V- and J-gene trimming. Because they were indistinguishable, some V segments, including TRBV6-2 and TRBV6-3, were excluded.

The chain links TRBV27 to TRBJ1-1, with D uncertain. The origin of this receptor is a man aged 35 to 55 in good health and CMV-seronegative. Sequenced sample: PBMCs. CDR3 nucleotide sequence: TGTGCCAGCAGTGTAAAGATGAACACTAAAGCTTTCTTT. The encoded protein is CASSVKMNTKAFF.